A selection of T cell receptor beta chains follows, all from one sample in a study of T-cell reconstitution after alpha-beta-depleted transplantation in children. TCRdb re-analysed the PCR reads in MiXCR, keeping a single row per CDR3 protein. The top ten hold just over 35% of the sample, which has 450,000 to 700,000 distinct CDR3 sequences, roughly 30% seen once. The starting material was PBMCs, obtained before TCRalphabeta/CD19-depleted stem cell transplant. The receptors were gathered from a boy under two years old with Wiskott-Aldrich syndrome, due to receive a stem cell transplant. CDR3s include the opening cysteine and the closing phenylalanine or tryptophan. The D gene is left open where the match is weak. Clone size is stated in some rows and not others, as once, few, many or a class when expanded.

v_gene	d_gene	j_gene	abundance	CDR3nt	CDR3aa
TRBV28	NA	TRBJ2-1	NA	TGTGCCAGCAGTTTCTCGCGGGTTTACAATGAGCAGTTCTTC	CASSFSRVYNEQFF
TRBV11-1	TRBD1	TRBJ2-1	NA	TGTGCCAGCAGCTTAGCTCTAATTAGGACAGGTACCTCCAACAATGAGCAGTTCTTC	CASSLALIRTGTSNNEQFF
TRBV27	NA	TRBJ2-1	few	TGTGCCAGCAGTTCCTTCTCTATGGGGCAGTTCTTC	CASSSFSMGQFF
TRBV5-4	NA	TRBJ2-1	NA	TGTGCCAGCAGCTTGTGGCAGGGGGCGAGGCAAACTAGCGGCAATGAGCAGTTCTTC	CASSLWQGARQTSGNEQFF
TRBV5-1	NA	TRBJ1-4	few	TGCGCCAGCAGCTTGTTGGGCAGGGTTAATGAAAAACTGTTTTTT	CASSLLGRVNEKLFF
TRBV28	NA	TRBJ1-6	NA	TGTGCCAGCAGTACAGAACCCAGGGGAGCCTCCTATAATTCACCCCTCCACTTT	CASSTEPRGASYNSPLHF
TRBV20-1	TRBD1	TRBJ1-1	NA	TGCAGTGCTAGTATCGACAGGGGCCCTCGTTCCAGCACTGAAGCTTTCTTT	CSASIDRGPRSSTEAFF
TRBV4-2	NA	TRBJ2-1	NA	TGTGCCAGCAGCCAAGTTCCCGGGAGTAGCAATGAGCAGTTCTTC	CASSQVPGSSNEQFF
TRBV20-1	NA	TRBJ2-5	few	TGCAGTGCTAGAGGACCGGGACGGAGTAATGAGGGGTACTTC	CSARGPGRSNEGYF
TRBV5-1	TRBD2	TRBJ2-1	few	TGCGCCAGCAGCTTGGTGGGAGTTGCGGGAGGGCGAGAGCAGTTCTTC	CASSLVGVAGGREQFF
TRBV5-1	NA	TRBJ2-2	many	TGTGCCAGCAGTCCGGGACTTGCGAACACCGGGGAGCTGTTTTTT	CASSPGLANTGELFF
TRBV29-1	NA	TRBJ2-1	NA	TGCAGCGTTGACGGTCTTCGAGCCTACAATGAGCAGTTCTTC	CSVDGLRAYNEQFF
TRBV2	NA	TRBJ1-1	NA	TGTGCCAGAGGCAAAACAGGAGGCACTGAAGCTTTCTTT	CARGKTGGTEAFF
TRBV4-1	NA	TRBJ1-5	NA	TGCGCCATAATAGGGCGGATGAATCAGCCCCAGCATTTT	CAIIGRMNQPQHF
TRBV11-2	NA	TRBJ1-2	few	TGTGCCAGCAGCCAAGGACACGGAAGCTATGGCTACACCTTC	CASSQGHGSYGYTF
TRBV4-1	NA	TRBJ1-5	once	TGCGCCAGCAGCCAAGAAGGATATAGCAATCAGCCCCAGCATTTT	CASSQEGYSNQPQHF
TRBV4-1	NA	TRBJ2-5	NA	TGCGCCAGCAGCCACGGACCACGACAAGAGACCCAGTACTTC	CASSHGPRQETQYF
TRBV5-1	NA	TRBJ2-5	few	TGCGCCAGCAGCTTCGGACCTACAGAGACCCAGTACTTC	CASSFGPTETQYF
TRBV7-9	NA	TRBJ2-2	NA	TGTGCCAGCAGCCGCGGAGGATCCGGGGAGCTGTTTTTT	CASSRGGSGELFF
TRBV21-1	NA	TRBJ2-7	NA	TGTGCCAGCAGCAAAGCGCTTCGGGAGGGCCGCTACGAGCAGTACTTC	CASSKALREGRYEQYF
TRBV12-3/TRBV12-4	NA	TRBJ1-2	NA	TGTGCCAGCAGTTTGTTGGCAGGAGAAGGCTACACCTTC	CASSLLAGEGYTF
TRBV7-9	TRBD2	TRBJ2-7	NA	TGTGCCAGCAGCCCCCGGAGTGGAGCGGGAGTTCCCTACGAGCAGTACTTC	CASSPRSGAGVPYEQYF
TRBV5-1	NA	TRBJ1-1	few	TGCGCCAGCAGCAAAAATCTCCGGGAGAACACTGAAGCTTTCTTT	CASSKNLRENTEAFF